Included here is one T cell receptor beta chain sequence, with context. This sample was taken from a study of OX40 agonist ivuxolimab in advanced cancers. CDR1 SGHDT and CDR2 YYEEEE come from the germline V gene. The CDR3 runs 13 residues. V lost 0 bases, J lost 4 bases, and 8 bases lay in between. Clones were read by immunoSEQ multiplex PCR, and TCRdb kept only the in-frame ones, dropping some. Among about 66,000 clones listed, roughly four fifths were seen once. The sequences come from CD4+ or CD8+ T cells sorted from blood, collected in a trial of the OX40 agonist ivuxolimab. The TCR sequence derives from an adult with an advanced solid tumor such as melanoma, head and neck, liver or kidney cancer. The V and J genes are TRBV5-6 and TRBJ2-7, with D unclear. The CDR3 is CASSLADGYEQYF. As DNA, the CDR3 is TGTGCCAGCAGCTTGGCGGACGGTTACGAGCAGTACTTC.